This T cell receptor beta chain was captured in a study of beta chain features in type 1 diabetes listed by TCRdb under 2018. Background for the entire study: Mean age, gender distribution, total cell number and subset yield did not differ between patients and healthy donors. A total of 107,917,701 sorted cells were examined across all samples, and the number of cells per subset was strongly correlated with RNA yield. In the study, TCRB repertoires of sorted circulating CD4+ T cell subsets from recently diagnosed type 1 diabetes patients were compared with those of matched healthy donors. Regulatory and stem cell-like memory subsets were obtained from only 8 patients and roughly 8 healthy donors, while naive and central memory subsets were obtained from all 28 donors. General study outcomes and caveats: Because cDNA was sequenced instead of genomic DNA, highly expressing activated cells could be over-represented, though the groups showed no difference in activation or CD3 levels. In all four CD4+ subsets, TCRB CDR3 length was moderately but significantly shorter in type 1 diabetes patients. At VDJ recombination sites, patients with type 1 diabetes made fewer insertions and deleted more nucleotides, a pattern implying thymic rearrangement abnormalities. PCR may preferentially amplify shorter templates, but because patient and control samples were amplified and corrected together, any resulting skew would affect both groups equally. Naive, central memory and regulatory TCRB repertoires appeared more similar among patients than among healthy donors. Because the HLA sub-analyses included only small numbers of individuals, any influence of HLA type on TCRB rearrangement was left unresolved.

The entire isolated RNA was reverse transcribed using the High Capacity cDNA Reverse Transcription Kit, and thus expressed TCRB transcripts were sequenced. Naive, central memory and regulatory T cell samples underwent deep immunoSEQ sequencing, averaging about 3.57 million total reads per sample. Sorted cells were lysed in RLT buffer, and RNA was extracted using DNase-treated RNeasy Micro or Mini kits according to cell number. To prevent cross-contamination, each cell subset was processed individually, whereas patient and healthy donor samples were processed jointly. The immunoSEQ multiplex PCR was used to amplify TCRB sequences from cDNA, yielding 87-bp fragments that span the CDR3 region. Sequencing of the amplicons was done on the Illumina HiSeq platform. In the authors' own workflow: PCR bias was corrected computationally using synthetic template baselines, and reads within Hamming distance 2 were collapsed, with unmergeable singletons discarded. By aligning reads against IMGT, V, D and J genes, CDR3 length, and insertions or deletions at six rearrangement sites were assigned. Within each subset, clonotype counts were normalized to sorted cell number, after which true diversity and Gini coefficients were computed with the tcR R package. The overlap coefficient, calculated on TCRB nucleotide sequences, was used to measure repertoire sharing. As a proxy for the pre-selection repertoire, out-of-frame TCRB sequences from naive cells were analyzed. TCRdb holds this immuneACCESS table with in-frame rearrangements only. Some clones are missing; in checked studies, unresolved V genes explain under half, and the rest has no known cause. V, J and clone size are those of that table, while D and trimming were read from the DNA. Counted in this sample were roughly 260,000 clones; approximately 10% of them appeared once. More than 0.015% of the sample lies in the top ten.

Each donor gave one peripheral blood draw, averaging roughly 100 mL, which was collected into heparinised tubes. Using a panel that included CD45RO, CCR7, CD25, CD127, CD95 and CD27, naive, central memory, regulatory and stem cell-like memory CD4+ T cells were sorted on a BD FACSAria II. A purity above 95% was achieved for all sorted populations. PBMCs were separated immediately by Lymphoprep density gradient centrifugation and were stained directly, without being cultured. To minimize batch effects, samples were stained and sorted in pairs, one healthy donor with one patient per experiment. Of note for this clone: Its antigen is currently not known. One base away there is no much larger clone; base qualities are not given.

This TCR was sampled from a man aged 25-40 years with type 1 diabetes. The sequenced sample consisted of naive CD4+ T cells from blood. Reading the label with the study, this specimen's cell subset or site is: true naive CD4+ T cells.

The CDR3 is CASSLGTYEETQYF. The bases are TGTGCCAGCAGTCTCGGGACATACGAAGAGACCCAGTACTTC. This chain is built from TRBV2 and TRBJ2-5; TRBD1 is a possible D gene, resting on 6 matching bases. From the cysteine up to the phenylalanine, the CDR3 has a length of 14 residues. The read is trimmed to its CDR3 DNA, 42 bases read in frame from base 1. CDR1 and CDR2 are drawn from the germline V gene: SNHLY, FYNNEI. Trimming at the junction amounts to 5 bases on V and 3 bases on J, and the germline ends lie 13 bases apart.